This TCR beta chain was captured in a study of cytotoxic CD8 clonotypes in ibrutinib-treated CLL. At the level of the study: On average, each sample had 255,043 productive templates and more than 75,000 productive rearrangements.

Sequenced by immunoSEQ multiplex PCR; TCRdb stores in-frame clones only, minus some. The profile shows roughly 200,000 clones, 70% of them singletons. Study observations and caveats: Clonality rose at ibrutinib response and fell back toward baseline at progression.

The V end lost 4 bases, the J end lost 5 bases, and 12 bases lay between the germline ends. The CDR3 is 13 residues long. Per germline, CDR1 SEHNR and CDR2 FQNEAQ (reference sequence). Regarding this clone: Its specificity is unknown.

This chain uses TRBV7-9 with TRBJ2-7, with D perhaps given as TRBD1 or TRBD2 (5 bases each). This clonotype was sampled from a human donor with chronic lymphocytic leukemia. The starting material was PBMCs, obtained after 12 months of ibrutinib treatment. CDR3 loop: CASSWSTGHEQYF. CDR3 DNA sequence: TGTGCCAGCAGCTGGTCGACGGGGCACGAGCAGTACTTC.